This record looks at one T cell receptor beta chain sequence and its context. Its specificity is not known. The source of the sample is a study of cytomegalovirus exposure and HLA in healthy donors. Overall study results and limits: It was reported that the classifier diagnosed cytomegalovirus status with high specificity and sensitivity in both the original and validation cohorts. The study labeled about 160 TCR beta chains cytomegalovirus-associated.

The method was immunoSEQ multiplex PCR; TCRdb's version includes in-frame clones alone and lacks a portion of them. The data show 90,000 or so clones, approximately 81% seen once. CDR3 length: 15 residues. Germline CDR1 MGHRA, CDR2 YSYEKL. The V gene lost 5 bases and the J gene lost 9 bases, with 20 bases spanning the gap. What was sequenced was PBMCs. The TCR was taken from a man aged 18 to 35 in good health and CMV-seropositive. This chain links TRBV4-1 with TRBJ2-1, with D tentatively TRBD1 (6 bases). The CDR3 is CASSYSGAQGGEQFF. CDR3 sequence (DNA): TGCGCCAGCAGCTATAGTGGGGCACAAGGGGGTGAGCAGTTCTTC.